This TCR beta chain was recorded in a study of post-analysis software for immune sequencing data. About the research overall: Multiple sclerosis in the patients followed relapsing-remitting, secondary progressive and progressive-relapsing courses.

About this clonotype: Its antigen is unknown.

Prepared TCR beta cDNA libraries contained unique molecular identifiers. Starting from about 0.94 to 9.7 million T cells, the study yielded 460,000 or so cDNA molecules. MiXCR was run by TCRdb on the PCR reads, yielding one entry per CDR3 protein. The data show roughly 620,000 distinct CDR3 sequences, 44% seen once. Overall study results and limits: The normalized Chao1 diversity of multiple sclerosis patients was significantly lower than that of controls.

Sequences were obtained from blood. The clonotype originates from a girl under 18 with multiple sclerosis.

The CDR3 DNA reads as TGTGCCAGCAGCCGCACCGGGACAGGGGTAGAGACCCAGTACTTC. It encodes CASSRTGTGVETQYF. The chain couples TRBV7-2 to TRBJ2-5; 10 positions match TRBD1. The junction had 7 bases not matched to a gene; V was cut back by 5 bases and J by 4 bases. This CDR3 region has 15 residues. Germline V gene data show CDR1 as SGHTA and CDR2 as FQGNSA.